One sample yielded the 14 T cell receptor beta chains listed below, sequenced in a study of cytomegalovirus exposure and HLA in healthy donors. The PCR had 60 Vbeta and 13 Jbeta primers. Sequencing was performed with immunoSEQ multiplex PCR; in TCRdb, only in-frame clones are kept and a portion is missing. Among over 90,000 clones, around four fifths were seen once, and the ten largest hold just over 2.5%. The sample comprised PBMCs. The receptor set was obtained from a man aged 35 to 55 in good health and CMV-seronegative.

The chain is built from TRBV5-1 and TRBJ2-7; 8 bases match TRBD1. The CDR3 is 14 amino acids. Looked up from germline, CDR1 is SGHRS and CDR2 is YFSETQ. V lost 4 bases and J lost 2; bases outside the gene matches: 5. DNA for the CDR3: TGCGCCAGCAGCCTGGACAGGGTTCCCTACGAGCAGTACTTC. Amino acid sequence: CASSLDRVPYEQYF. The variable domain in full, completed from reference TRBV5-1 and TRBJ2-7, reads KAGVTQTPRYLIKTRGQQVTLSCSPISGHRSVSWYQQTPGQGLQFLFEYFSETQRNKGNFPGRFSGRQFSNSRSEMNVSTLELGDSALYLCASSLDRVPYEQYFGPGTRLTVT.

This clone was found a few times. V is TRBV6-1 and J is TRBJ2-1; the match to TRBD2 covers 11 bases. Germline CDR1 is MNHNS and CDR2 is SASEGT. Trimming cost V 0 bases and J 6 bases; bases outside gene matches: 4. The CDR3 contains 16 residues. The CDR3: CASSEASGGAFNEQFF. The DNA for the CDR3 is TGTGCCAGCAGTGAAGCTAGCGGGGGGGCATTCAATGAGCAGTTCTTC.

The CDR3 coding sequence is TGTGCCAGCAGTTTAAGGGGGCAGGGCCAAGAGACCCAGTACTTC. This translates into CASSLRGQGQETQYF. V usage is TRBV28 and J usage is TRBJ2-5, with 7 bases fitting TRBD1. The CDR3 length is 15 residues. Looked up from germline, CDR1 is MDHEN and CDR2 is SYDVKM. With V trimmed by 2 bases and J by 1 base, 4 bases remained unmatched.

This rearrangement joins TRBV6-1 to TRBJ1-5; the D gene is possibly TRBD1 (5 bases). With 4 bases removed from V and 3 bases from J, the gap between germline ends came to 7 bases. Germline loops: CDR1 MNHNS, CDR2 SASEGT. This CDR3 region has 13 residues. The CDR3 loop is CASSAGNNQPQHF. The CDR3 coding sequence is TGTGCCAGCAGTGCAGGGAACAATCAGCCCCAGCATTTT.

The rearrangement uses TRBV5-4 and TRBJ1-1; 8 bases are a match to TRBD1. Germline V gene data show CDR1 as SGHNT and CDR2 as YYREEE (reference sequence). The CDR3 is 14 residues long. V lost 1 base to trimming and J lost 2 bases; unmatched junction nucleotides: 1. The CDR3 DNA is TGTGCCAGCAGCTTGCAGGGGGCTAACACTGAAGCTTTCTTT. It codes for CASSLQGANTEAFF.

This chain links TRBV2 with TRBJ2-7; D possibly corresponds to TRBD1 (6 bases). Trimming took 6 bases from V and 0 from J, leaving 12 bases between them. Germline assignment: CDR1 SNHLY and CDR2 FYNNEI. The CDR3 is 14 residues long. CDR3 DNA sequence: TGTGCCAGCAGATTGACAGGAAGCTCCTACGAGCAGTACTTC. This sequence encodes CASRLTGSSYEQYF.

The CDR3 DNA is TGTGCTAGTGGTTTGGCCCCTAAGGACAGGGCTTCCTACAATGAGCAGTTCTTC. It is translated as CASGLAPKDRASYNEQFF. V usage is TRBV12-5 and J usage is TRBJ2-1; 8 positions match TRBD1. The CDR3 extends over 18 amino acids. The ends lost 1 base at V and 1 base at J; junction bases unmatched: 9. The germline V gene encodes CDR1 LGHNT and CDR2 FRNRAP. The full variable domain, completed using reference TRBV12-5 and TRBJ2-1, is DARVTQTPRHKVTEMGQEVTMRCQPILGHNTVFWYRQTMMQGLELLAYFRNRAPLDDSGMPKDRFSAEMPDATLATLKIQPSEPRDSAVYFCASGLAPKDRASYNEQFFGPGTRLTVL.

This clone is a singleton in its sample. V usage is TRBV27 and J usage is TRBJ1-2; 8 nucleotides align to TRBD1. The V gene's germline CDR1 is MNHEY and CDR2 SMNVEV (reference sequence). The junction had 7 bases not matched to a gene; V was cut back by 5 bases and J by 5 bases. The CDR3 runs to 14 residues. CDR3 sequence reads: CASSPGQGRYGYTF. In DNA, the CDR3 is TGTGCCAGCAGTCCCGGACAGGGTCGGTATGGCTACACCTTC.

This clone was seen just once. The CDR3 here is CATTGAYNEQFF. The CDR3 DNA reads TGTGCCACCACGGGGGCCTACAATGAGCAGTTCTTC. The chain is built from TRBV15 and TRBJ2-1; tentatively, D is TRBD2 (6 bases). The CDR3 covers 12 residues. Trimming pared 7 bases from V and 2 bases from J, leaving 6 bases between. CDR1 and CDR2 (germline): LNHNV, YYDKDF (reference sequence).

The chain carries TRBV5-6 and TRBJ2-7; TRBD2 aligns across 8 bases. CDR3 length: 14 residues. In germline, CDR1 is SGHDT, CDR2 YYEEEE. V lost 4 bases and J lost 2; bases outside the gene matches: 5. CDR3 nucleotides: TGTGCCAGCAGCCCGGGGGGGACGGCCTACGAGCAGTACTTC. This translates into CASSPGGTAYEQYF.

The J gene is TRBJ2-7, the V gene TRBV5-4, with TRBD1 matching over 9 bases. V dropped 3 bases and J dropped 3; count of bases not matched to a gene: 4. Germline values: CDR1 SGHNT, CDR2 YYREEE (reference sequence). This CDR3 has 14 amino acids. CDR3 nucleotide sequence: TGTGCCAGCAGCTCGGGACAGGGATTCTACGAGCAGTACTTC. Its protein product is CASSSGQGFYEQYF.

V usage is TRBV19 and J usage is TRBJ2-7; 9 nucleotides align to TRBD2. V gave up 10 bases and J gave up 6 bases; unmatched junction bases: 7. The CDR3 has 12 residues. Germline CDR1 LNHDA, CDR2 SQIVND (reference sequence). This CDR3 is CATGTSFGEQYF. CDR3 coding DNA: TGTGCCACCGGGACTAGCTTCGGCGAGCAGTACTTC.

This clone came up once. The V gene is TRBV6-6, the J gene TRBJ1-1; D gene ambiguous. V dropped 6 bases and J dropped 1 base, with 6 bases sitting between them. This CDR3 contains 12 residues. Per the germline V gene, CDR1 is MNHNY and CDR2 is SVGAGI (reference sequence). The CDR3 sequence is CASSRGNTEAFF. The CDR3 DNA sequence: TGTGCCAGCAGCCGGGGGAACACTGAAGCTTTCTTT.

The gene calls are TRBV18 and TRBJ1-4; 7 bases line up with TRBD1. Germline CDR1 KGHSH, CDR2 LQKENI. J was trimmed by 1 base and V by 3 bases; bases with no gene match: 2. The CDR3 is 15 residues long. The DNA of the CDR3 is TGTGCCAGCTCACCCTCAGGGGGAACTAATGAAAAACTGTTTTTT. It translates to CASSPSGGTNEKLFF.